The table lists the clone carrying this T cell receptor beta chain with a few counts. Its cognate antigen is unknown. Since all of the isolated RNA was reverse transcribed, expressed TCRB transcripts were what got sequenced. The data were produced by immunoSEQ multiplex PCR, yet TCRdb's version contains in-frame clones alone and is incomplete. The sample shows about 620,000 clones, around a sixth of them seen only once. Stem cell-like memory, regulatory, central memory and naive CD4+ cells were sorted via CD45RO/CCR7/CD25/CD127/CD95/CD27. Trimming removed 1 base at V and 3 bases at J, with 7 bases between. Germline V gives CDR1 MNHEY, CDR2 SMNVEV (reference sequence). This CDR3 comprises 14 residues. The source of the sample is a study of beta chain features in type 1 diabetes. The wider study: Patients and healthy donors were similar in age, gender and cell yields. Findings and caveats of the study: Sequencing of cDNA might inflate the share of cells that strongly express TCR.

What was sequenced was naive CD4+ T cells from blood. The V call is TRBV27, the J call TRBJ1-3, with TRBD1 as a possible D gene (6 bases). This sequence originates from a man aged 18 to 30 in good health. CDR3: CASSLLGHGNTIYF. In DNA form, the CDR3 reads TGTGCCAGCAGTTTATTGGGACATGGAAACACCATATATTTT.